These T cell receptor beta chains were read from a single sample in a study of blood T cell repertoires in COVID-19. Libraries were prepared by immunoSEQ multiplex PCR; TCRdb keeps only in-frame clonotypes and omits some of them. The top ten hold roughly 2.1% of the sample, which has a few hundred thousand clones, roughly nine tenths seen once. The sample was peripheral blood. The origin of the receptors is a young man with active or convalescent COVID-19. The CDR3 runs from the conserved cysteine through the conserved F or W. The D gene is left open where the match is weak. Expanded clones get a size class; other rows say once, few or many, or leave the size out.

v_call	d_call	j_call	clone_size	cdr3_aa	cdr3_nt
TRBV5-1	TRBD2	TRBJ2-1	-	CASSLGLADNEQFF	TGCGCCAGCAGCTTGGGACTAGCGGACAATGAGCAGTTCTTC
TRBV9	-	TRBJ2-3	-	CASSVVDTSTDTQYF	TGTGCCAGCAGCGTAGTAGATACTAGCACAGATACGCAGTATTTT
TRBV14	TRBD1	TRBJ2-1	few	CASSHGTGTYNEQFF	TGTGCCAGCAGCCACGGGACAGGGACCTACAATGAGCAGTTCTTC
TRBV28	TRBD2	TRBJ2-1	-	CASTPLGRVAGYWAYFCEQFF	TGTGCCAGCACCCCGTTAGGAAGGGTAGCGGGATATTGGGCGTATTTCTGTGAGCAGTTCTTC
TRBV3-1/TRBV3-2	-	TRBJ1-3	-	CASSHPPGGGGNTIYF	TGTGCCAGCAGCCACCCTCCGGGAGGAGGTGGAAACACCATATATTTT
TRBV7-2	TRBD2	TRBJ2-5	-	CASSWGAGRVATQYF	TGTGCCAGCAGCTGGGGAGCGGGGAGGGTAGCGACCCAGTACTTC
TRBV10-3	TRBD1	TRBJ2-7	-	CAISRARQGSNPYEQYF	TGTGCCATCAGTCGTGCCAGACAGGGCAGTAACCCCTACGAGCAGTACTTC
TRBV10-2	TRBD1	TRBJ1-1	-	CASSYRGDNTEAFF	TGCGCCAGCAGCTACAGGGGGGATAACACTGAAGCTTTCTTT
TRBV25-1	TRBD2	TRBJ2-7	-	CASSNTPAAGLAYCEQYF	TGTGCCAGCTCCAATACTCCGGCCGCGGGACTAGCGTATTGCGAGCAGTACTTC
TRBV5-1	TRBD1	TRBJ1-1	-	CASSSDPRTGGLDEAFF	TGCGCCAGCAGCTCGGACCCCCGGACAGGGGGCTTAGATGAAGCTTTCTTT
TRBV5-1	-	TRBJ2-7	-	CASSERQSYEQYF	TGCGCCAGCAGTGAAAGACAATCCTACGAGCAGTACTTC
TRBV7-7	-	TRBJ2-5	-	CASSPRQGGETQYF	TGTGCCAGCAGCCCGAGACAGGGAGGTGAGACCCAGTACTTC
TRBV7-9	-	TRBJ2-5	-	CASSNRVRGTQYF	TGTGCCAGCAGCAACAGGGTTCGAGGGACCCAGTACTTC
TRBV7-8	TRBD1	TRBJ1-1	-	CASSHFAQGARTEAFF	TGTGCCAGCAGCCATTTTGCTCAGGGGGCACGAACTGAAGCTTTCTTT
TRBV6-6	-	TRBJ2-7	once	CASNEGTPYEQYF	TGTGCCAGCAATGAGGGTACCCCCTACGAGCAGTACTTC
TRBV5-1	-	TRBJ1-2	-	CASSFGGDYGYTF	TGCGCCAGCAGCTTTGGGGGGGACTATGGCTACACCTTC
TRBV7-8	TRBD2	TRBJ2-1	-	CASSPERGGKNEQFF	TGTGCCAGCAGCCCAGAGCGGGGGGGCAAGAATGAGCAGTTCTTC
TRBV7-2	-	TRBJ2-1	-	CASSLRGDRGEQFF	TGTGCCAGCAGCTTACGGGGAGATCGAGGTGAGCAGTTCTTC
TRBV21-1	-	TRBJ2-3	once	CASSKKLAGVPPPDTQYF	TGTGCCAGCAGCAAAAAGCTAGCGGGAGTACCCCCGCCAGATACGCAGTATTTT
TRBV9	TRBD2	TRBJ2-1	once	CASSAGTSGLEQFF	TGTGCCAGCAGCGCCGGGACTAGCGGGCTAGAGCAGTTCTTC
TRBV29-1	-	TRBJ2-1	few	CSARLSSYNEQFF	TGCAGCGCTCGACTTAGCTCCTACAATGAGCAGTTCTTC
TRBV5-4	-	TRBJ2-3	-	CASSLLGGFMTDTQYF	TGTGCCAGCAGCTTGCTCGGGGGTTTTATGACAGATACGCAGTATTTT
TRBV5-1	-	TRBJ1-1	-	CASSLGTDGLTEAFF	TGCGCCAGCAGCTTGGGGACAGATGGTCTGACTGAAGCTTTCTTT
TRBV6-6	-	TRBJ1-5	-	CASSLQGPYQPQHF	TGTGCCAGCAGCTTACAGGGACCCTACCAGCCCCAGCATTTT
TRBV25-1	TRBD2	TRBJ2-1	-	CASSDVSGVKYNEQFF	TGTGCCAGCAGTGACGTTAGCGGGGTTAAATACAATGAGCAGTTCTTC
TRBV19	TRBD1	TRBJ1-3	-	CASSMEGASGNTIYF	TGTGCCAGTAGTATGGAGGGGGCCTCTGGAAACACCATATATTTT
TRBV21-1	-	TRBJ1-2	-	CASSGEKTNYGYTF	TGTGCCAGCAGTGGTGAGAAGACTAACTATGGCTACACCTTC
TRBV6-5	-	TRBJ2-7	-	CASSYSRQSSYEQYF	TGTGCCAGCAGTTACTCCAGACAAAGCTCCTACGAGCAGTACTTC
TRBV5-1	TRBD2	TRBJ2-3	-	CASSLVLAGEVHTQYF	TGCGCCAGCAGCTTGGTTCTAGCGGGCGAAGTACATACGCAGTATTTT
TRBV12-3/TRBV12-4	-	TRBJ2-5	-	CASGLTETQYF	TGTGCCAGCGGACTAACGGAGACCCAGTACTTC
TRBV18	-	TRBJ2-5	-	CASSPPGQETQYF	TGTGCCAGCTCACCACCCGGCCAAGAGACCCAGTACTTC
TRBV20-1	-	TRBJ2-7	-	CSARDSYEQYF	TGCAGTGCTAGAGACAGTTACGAGCAGTACTTC
TRBV27	-	TRBJ1-1	-	CASSSRWTEAFF	TGTGCCAGCAGTTCTCGGTGGACTGAAGCTTTCTTT
TRBV29-1	TRBD1	TRBJ1-1	-	CSAKTGPNTEAFF	TGCAGCGCCAAGACAGGGCCGAACACTGAAGCTTTCTTT
TRBV27	-	TRBJ1-1	-	CASSLAARTEAFF	TGTGCCAGCAGTTTAGCGGCGAGGACTGAAGCTTTCTTT
TRBV28	-	TRBJ1-5	once	CASSIHRTPNRSNQPQHF	TGTGCCAGCAGTATCCACCGGACTCCCAATCGTAGCAATCAGCCCCAGCATTTT
TRBV23-1	-	TRBJ2-5	-	CASSQFKGRETQYF	TGCGCCAGCAGTCAATTTAAGGGGCGGGAGACCCAGTACTTC
TRBV30	-	TRBJ2-5	-	CAWSVKSRGLETQYF	TGTGCCTGGAGTGTAAAGTCCCGAGGCTTAGAGACCCAGTACTTC
TRBV5-1	-	TRBJ2-5	-	CASRGVLTETQYF	TGCGCCAGCAGAGGGGTACTCACGGAGACCCAGTACTTC
TRBV6-5	TRBD1	TRBJ1-5	-	CASSSGTGVSPQHF	TGTGCCAGCAGCTCCGGGACAGGAGTCTCTCCCCAGCATTTT
TRBV13	TRBD1	TRBJ1-4	-	CASSSYHDRESHEKLFF	TGTGCCAGCAGCTCCTACCATGACAGGGAATCTCATGAAAAACTGTTTTTT
TRBV5-4	-	TRBJ2-5	-	CASSRPLLETQYF	TGTGCCAGCAGCCGTCCTCTCCTAGAGACCCAGTACTTC